This T cell receptor beta chain comes out of a study of blood T cell repertoires in COVID-19. Study information: Nucleic acid was either cDNA or gDNA, and it came from T cells, B-cell-depleted T cells, or PBMCs.

The method was immunoSEQ multiplex PCR; TCRdb's version includes in-frame clones alone and lacks a portion of them. The data hold 150,000 to 200,000 clones, with over 70% observed a single time. Germline V gives CDR1 SGHAT, CDR2 FQNNGV. This CDR3 comprises 16 residues. Trimming took 5 bases from V and 9 from J, leaving 23 bases between them. Sequencing was carried out using peripheral blood. The chain has TRBV11-2 and TRBJ2-1, with a tentative D call TRBD2 (5 bases). This receptor was obtained from a woman between 55 and 75 years old with acute or convalescent COVID-19. The CDR3 here is CASSGQVAGVGTEQFF. The CDR3 DNA follows: TGTGCCAGCAGCGGCCAAGTAGCCGGGGTGGGTACTGAGCAGTTCTTC. The full variable domain, with the rest looked up from reference TRBV11-2 and TRBJ2-1, is EAGVAQSPRYKIIEKRQSVAFWCNPISGHATLYWYQQILGQGPKLLIQFQNNGVVDDSQLPKDRFSAERLKGVDSTLKIQPAKLEDSAVYLCASSGQVAGVGTEQFFGPGTRLTVL.